This T cell receptor (beta chain) appears in the sequencing data of a study of Graves' ophthalmopathy and Graves' hyperthyroidism. Overall study findings and caveats: In blood appeared most of the expanded thyroid clonotypes whose frequency exceeded 0.001.

This clonotype was recorded many times. Its antigen is not identified. Mismatch with germline at one junction end may stem from a read error. Orbital computed tomography and thyroid ultrasound, along with TRAb, serum thyroxine and clinical symptoms, underpinned diagnosis. The authors amplified TCR beta CDR3 regions from RNA transcripts. Scientists carried out first-round RT-PCR using HTBI primers and then a second-round multiplex PCR. TCRdb reprocessed the multiplex PCR reads with MiXCR, giving one entry per CDR3 protein. The sample comprises fewer than 250,000 distinct CDR3 sequences, roughly 29% of which are singletons, and around 10% rests with the top ten. The CDR3 covers 12 residues. Germline CDR1 and CDR2: MGHDK and SYGVNS.

This TCR was sampled from a man in his fifties or sixties with Graves' ophthalmopathy. The sample consisted of peripheral blood. V gene TRBV25-1 combines with J gene TRBJ1-1; D is uncertain. CDR3 sequence: CASSASGSEAPF. The CDR3 region has the DNA TGTGCCAGCAGTGCCTCCGGGTCCGAAGCTCCCTTT.